This is a list of T cell receptor beta chains from one sample in a study of shared clonotypes between healthy human individuals. Repertoires were generated with immunoSEQ multiplex PCR, while TCRdb's copy carries only in-frame clones and drops some. The sample lists over a million clones, approximately 98% seen once, with roughly 0.42% in the top ten. Sample: naive CD4+ T cells sorted from blood. The receptors were gathered from a man in his thirties or forties in good health. Each CDR3 is given with its conserved first and last residue. D genes are given only for firm matches. Clone size appears in some rows only: once, few, many, or a class for an expanded clone.

CDR3 DNA: TGCGCCAGCAGCCAAGATGCCTCGGACAGGCTCTCTCCAAGGTCCTACGAGCAGTACTTC
CDR3 protein: CASSQDASDRLSPRSYEQYF
V gene: TRBV4-1
clone size: .
J gene: TRBJ2-7
D gene: TRBD1

CDR3 DNA: TGTGCCAGCAGTTACTCCCTGGGACTAAGAAGCTCCGAGCAGTACTTC
CDR3 protein: CASSYSLGLRSSEQYF
V gene: TRBV6-5
clone size: once
J gene: TRBJ2-7
D gene: TRBD2

CDR3 DNA: TGTGCCAGCAGCTTAGGCGCCTACACAGATACGCAGTATTTT
CDR3 protein: CASSLGAYTDTQYF
V gene: TRBV11-2
clone size: .
J gene: TRBJ2-3
D gene: .

CDR3 DNA: TGCAGTGCGGAATGGGTGTCGACCCAGTACTTC
CDR3 protein: CSAEWVSTQYF
V gene: TRBV20-1
clone size: .
J gene: TRBJ2-5
D gene: .

CDR3 DNA: TGTGCCAGTAGCCCCATAGCGGGACCCTCCTACGAGCAGTACTTC
CDR3 protein: CASSPIAGPSYEQYF
V gene: TRBV19
clone size: once
J gene: TRBJ2-7
D gene: TRBD2

CDR3 DNA: TGTGCCAGCAGCGTAGGCAGCACAGATACGCAGTATTTT
CDR3 protein: CASSVGSTDTQYF
V gene: TRBV9
clone size: .
J gene: TRBJ2-3
D gene: .

CDR3 DNA: TGTGCCAGCAGCCCCCACAGGACCGCCTACGAGCAGTACTTC
CDR3 protein: CASSPHRTAYEQYF
V gene: TRBV9
clone size: .
J gene: TRBJ2-7
D gene: .

CDR3 DNA: TGTGCCAGCAGTTACCCCGGTGTTCCCGAGACCCAGTACTTC
CDR3 protein: CASSYPGVPETQYF
V gene: TRBV6-5
clone size: .
J gene: TRBJ2-5
D gene: .

CDR3 DNA: TGTGCCATCAGTCGGTCGGGGGGCGAGGAAAAACTGTTTTTT
CDR3 protein: CAISRSGGEEKLFF
V gene: TRBV10-3
clone size: .
J gene: TRBJ1-4
D gene: .

CDR3 DNA: TGTGCCAGCAGCTTAGAGCTTAGGCAGCCCCAGCATTTT
CDR3 protein: CASSLELRQPQHF
V gene: TRBV11-2
clone size: .
J gene: TRBJ1-5
D gene: .

CDR3 DNA: TGTGCCAGCAGTTACGGGACTAGCGGGACCACAGATACGCAGTATTTT
CDR3 protein: CASSYGTSGTTDTQYF
V gene: TRBV6-6
clone size: .
J gene: TRBJ2-3
D gene: TRBD2

CDR3 DNA: TGTGCCAGCAGCCCCGGACTAGACTACAATGAGCAGTTCTTC
CDR3 protein: CASSPGLDYNEQFF
V gene: TRBV7-3
clone size: .
J gene: TRBJ2-1
D gene: TRBD2

CDR3 DNA: TGTGCCAGCAGCTCCAGCGGGAGGGCCTACAATGAGCAGTTCTTC
CDR3 protein: CASSSSGRAYNEQFF
V gene: TRBV7-2
clone size: .
J gene: TRBJ2-1
D gene: TRBD2

CDR3 DNA: TGTGCCAGCAGCTTGGCGGGGGGCGGCAATCAGCCCCAGCATTTT
CDR3 protein: CASSLAGGGNQPQHF
V gene: TRBV5-8
clone size: .
J gene: TRBJ1-5
D gene: .

CDR3 DNA: TGCGCCAGCAGCTTGTTGTCAGCAAGAACGAATACAGATACGCAGTATTTT
CDR3 protein: CASSLLSARTNTDTQYF
V gene: TRBV5-1
clone size: once
J gene: TRBJ2-3
D gene: .

CDR3 DNA: TGTGCCAGCAGCTTTAGAAGAACTGGAAACACCATATATTTT
CDR3 protein: CASSFRRTGNTIYF
V gene: TRBV5-6
clone size: .
J gene: TRBJ1-3
D gene: .

CDR3 DNA: TGTGCCAGCAGCTTATGGACTAGCGGGAGTGGCAATGAGCAGTTCTTC
CDR3 protein: CASSLWTSGSGNEQFF
V gene: TRBV7-9
clone size: .
J gene: TRBJ2-1
D gene: TRBD2

CDR3 DNA: TGCAGCGCCCGAGACAGGGAAGACTATGGCTACACCTTC
CDR3 protein: CSARDREDYGYTF
V gene: TRBV29-1
clone size: .
J gene: TRBJ1-2
D gene: TRBD1

CDR3 DNA: TGTGCCAGCAGCTATAGCGGGATTCAAGAGACCCAGTACTTC
CDR3 protein: CASSYSGIQETQYF
V gene: TRBV7-6
clone size: .
J gene: TRBJ2-5
D gene: TRBD2

CDR3 DNA: TGTGCCAGCAGCTTGAAGCGGGAGGGCCTTAATGAGCAGTTCTTC
CDR3 protein: CASSLKREGLNEQFF
V gene: TRBV5-4
clone size: .
J gene: TRBJ2-1
D gene: TRBD2

CDR3 DNA: TGTGCCACCAGCAGAGAGGCAGGAGCCAGAGAAAAACTGTTTTTT
CDR3 protein: CATSREAGAREKLFF
V gene: TRBV15
clone size: once
J gene: TRBJ1-4
D gene: .

CDR3 DNA: TGCGCCAGCAGCCTAGAGGGCGGGAGGACAGATGAGCAGTTCTTC
CDR3 protein: CASSLEGGRTDEQFF
V gene: TRBV4-1
clone size: .
J gene: TRBJ2-1
D gene: TRBD2

CDR3 DNA: TGTGCCAGCAGTTACTCTGTCACCATATCAAGGGAGACCCAGTACTTC
CDR3 protein: CASSYSVTISRETQYF
V gene: TRBV6-5
clone size: .
J gene: TRBJ2-5
D gene: .

CDR3 DNA: TGTGCCAGCATCAGCTCTGGCGAGCAGTACTTC
CDR3 protein: CASISSGEQYF
V gene: TRBV27
clone size: .
J gene: TRBJ2-7
D gene: .

CDR3 DNA: TGTGCCAGCAGTTACTTATCTGTTAGCAATCAGCCCCAGCATTTT
CDR3 protein: CASSYLSVSNQPQHF
V gene: TRBV6-6
clone size: once
J gene: TRBJ1-5
D gene: .

CDR3 DNA: TGTGCCAGCTCACCCCAAGGGACATCGGTAGGCTACGAGCAGTACTTC
CDR3 protein: CASSPQGTSVGYEQYF
V gene: TRBV18
clone size: once
J gene: TRBJ2-7
D gene: .

CDR3 DNA: TGTGCCAGCAGTGACCAACCCCTATGGCTAGCGGGGCCAGATACGCAGTATTTT
CDR3 protein: CASSDQPLWLAGPDTQYF
V gene: TRBV6-4
clone size: .
J gene: TRBJ2-3
D gene: TRBD2

CDR3 DNA: TGCAGCGTTGGTCGGGACAGGTCCTACGAGCAGTACTTC
CDR3 protein: CSVGRDRSYEQYF
V gene: TRBV29-1
clone size: .
J gene: TRBJ2-7
D gene: TRBD1

CDR3 DNA: TGCAGCGTCCAGGGACAGGGGCGAGACTACACCTTC
CDR3 protein: CSVQGQGRDYTF
V gene: TRBV29-1
clone size: .
J gene: TRBJ1-2
D gene: TRBD1

CDR3 DNA: TGTGCCAGCTCACCCGGGACTAGCGGGAGTGGGGTAAATGAGCAGTTCTTC
CDR3 protein: CASSPGTSGSGVNEQFF
V gene: TRBV18
clone size: .
J gene: TRBJ2-1
D gene: TRBD2

CDR3 DNA: TGTGCCAGCAGTACCCCTGGCTACGAGCAGTACTTC
CDR3 protein: CASSTPGYEQYF
V gene: TRBV28
clone size: .
J gene: TRBJ2-7
D gene: .

CDR3 DNA: TGCAGCGTTGATCTGGATGCGACGATCTATGAGCAGTTCTTC
CDR3 protein: CSVDLDATIYEQFF
V gene: TRBV29-1
clone size: .
J gene: TRBJ2-1
D gene: .

CDR3 DNA: TGTGCCAGCTCCACCAGGGCCCAGTACTACGAGCAGTACTTC
CDR3 protein: CASSTRAQYYEQYF
V gene: TRBV18
clone size: .
J gene: TRBJ2-7
D gene: .

CDR3 DNA: TGCGCCAGCAGCTCCGACAGGGTTGGCTACACCTTC
CDR3 protein: CASSSDRVGYTF
V gene: TRBV5-1
clone size: .
J gene: TRBJ1-2
D gene: TRBD1

CDR3 DNA: TGTGCCAGCAGTGAAGGGACTAGCGGGAGCTACGAGCAGTACTTC
CDR3 protein: CASSEGTSGSYEQYF
V gene: TRBV28
clone size: .
J gene: TRBJ2-7
D gene: TRBD2

CDR3 DNA: TGTGCCAGCAGCTTAAAAGGGGGCTACGAGCAGTACTTC
CDR3 protein: CASSLKGGYEQYF
V gene: TRBV7-9
clone size: .
J gene: TRBJ2-7
D gene: .

CDR3 DNA: TGTGCCAGCAGTTTCCCTCCCTCACAGGGACCCACGAACACCGGGGAGCTGTTTTTT
CDR3 protein: CASSFPPSQGPTNTGELFF
V gene: TRBV28
clone size: .
J gene: TRBJ2-2
D gene: .

CDR3 DNA: TGTGCCAGCTCACCGAGGGGGGGAGAGAGAAAAAACATTCAGTACTTC
CDR3 protein: CASSPRGGERKNIQYF
V gene: TRBV18
clone size: once
J gene: TRBJ2-4
D gene: .

CDR3 DNA: TGTGCCAGCAGTTTATACGGTGCGGTAACTGGGGCCAACGTCCTGACTTTC
CDR3 protein: CASSLYGAVTGANVLTF
V gene: TRBV28
clone size: .
J gene: TRBJ2-6
D gene: .

CDR3 DNA: TGTGCCAGCAGCCGGCTAGCGGATATCACCTACAATGAGCAGTTCTTC
CDR3 protein: CASSRLADITYNEQFF
V gene: TRBV5-5
clone size: .
J gene: TRBJ2-1
D gene: TRBD2

CDR3 DNA: TGCGCCAGCAGCCAAGATAAGAGGGGTTGGGAAAAACTGTTTTTT
CDR3 protein: CASSQDKRGWEKLFF
V gene: TRBV4-3
clone size: .
J gene: TRBJ1-4
D gene: .

CDR3 DNA: TGTGCCAGCAGTTTAAGCGGGACGGCTCCCTACGAGCAGTACTTC
CDR3 protein: CASSLSGTAPYEQYF
V gene: TRBV27
clone size: .
J gene: TRBJ2-7
D gene: TRBD2